Shown below are 26 T cell receptor beta chains from a single sample sequenced in a study of post-analysis software for immune sequencing data. Sequencing libraries made from TCR beta cDNA carried unique molecular identifiers. TCRdb called the PCR reads again in MiXCR, with one record for every CDR3 protein. The profile covers about 820,000 distinct CDR3 sequences, with roughly 50% appearing a single time and 4.6% taken by the ten largest. Study conclusions and caveats: TRBV5-6, TRBV5-1 and TRBV20-1 belonged to a set of about five TRBV segments that were more frequent in patients than controls.

No antigen has been assigned to these receptors. The sample comprised blood. The receptors were sampled from a girl aged 10-17 years with multiple sclerosis.

The V call is TRBV5-1, the J call TRBJ2-7, with a possible D match to TRBD2 (6 bases). CDR1 SGHRS and CDR2 YFSETQ come from the germline V gene. V shed 4 bases and J shed 0 bases, with 20 bases lying between them. The CDR3 totals 17 residues. Here the CDR3 DNA reads TGCGCCAGCAGCCCACGCGCTGCGGGATCGAGCTCCTACGAGCAGTACTTC. Its translation is CASSPRAAGSSSYEQYF.

Note on this clonotype: The CDR3 does not end in the conserved phenylalanine or tryptophan, so this is likely a read error. The chain couples TRBV12-3 or TRBV12-4 to TRBJ1-1, with D unresolved. V lost 5 bases and J lost 2, with 12 bases in between. This CDR3 region has 14 residues. CDR3 residues: CASSPTYGNTEAFC. The CDR3 nucleotides are TGTGCCAGCAGTCCGACATACGGAAACACTGAAGCTTTCTGT.

This chain connects TRBV20-1 to TRBJ2-1, with 9 bases matching TRBD2. J lost 6 bases, V lost 0 bases, and 12 bases had no gene match. The CDR3 runs 17 residues. Germline CDR1 and CDR2: DFQATT and SNEGSKA (reference sequence). The CDR3 region is CSARDYRREGVGNEQFF. CDR3 sequence (DNA): TGCAGTGCTAGAGACTACCGGCGGGAGGGAGTAGGCAATGAGCAGTTCTTC.

The chain carries TRBV24-1 and TRBJ1-4, with 8 bases identical to TRBD1. This CDR3 comprises 17 residues. J was trimmed by 10 bases and V by 9 bases; bases with no gene match: 21. Germline values: CDR1 KGHDR, CDR2 SFDVKD. The CDR3 loop reads CATRPTGTGLNAGKLFF. The DNA of the CDR3 is TGTGCCACCCGACCGACCGGGACAGGTCTCAATGCGGGAAAACTGTTTTTT.

This chain joins TRBV20-1 and TRBJ2-4; D possibly corresponds to TRBD2 (6 bases). With the DNA end fitting TRBJ2-7 better, the J assignment may be wrong. CDR3 size: 13 residues. Looked up from germline, CDR1 is DFQATT and CDR2 is SNEGSKA (reference sequence). Here the CDR3 DNA reads TGCAGTGCCGTGAGGGAGGCCATGTACGAGCAGTACTTC. The encoded protein is CSAVREAMYEQYF.

The chain is built from TRBV5-1 and TRBJ1-2, with 9 bases matching TRBD1. The V gene end was trimmed by 3 bases and the J gene end by 9 bases; junction bases not matched to a gene: 9. Germline CDR1 is SGHRS and CDR2 is YFSETQ. This CDR3 is 14 amino acids long. The CDR3 loop is CASSWGGQGSRYTF. The CDR3 DNA sequence: TGCGCCAGCAGCTGGGGGGGACAGGGAAGTCGCTACACCTTC.

V gene TRBV4-1 combines with J gene TRBJ2-1, with D perhaps matching TRBD1 (5 bases). V shed 2 bases and J shed 4 bases, with 12 bases lying between them. Germline CDR1 and CDR2: MGHRA and YSYEKL. The CDR3 extends over 15 amino acids. The CDR3 region has the DNA TGCGCCAGCAGCCAACCGGACACACCATACAATGAGCAGTTCTTC. Its protein is CASSQPDTPYNEQFF.

The rearrangement links TRBV7-3 to TRBJ2-5; the D gene is possibly TRBD1 (6 bases). The V gene's germline CDR1 is SGHTA and CDR2 FQGTGA. The CDR3 has 16 residues. V was shortened by 5 bases and J by 2 bases, with 18 bases between the two germline ends. The DNA of the CDR3 is TGTGCCAGCAGCCCCCGCCTTACAGGGCCTCAAGAGACCCAGTACTTC. It yields the protein CASSPRLTGPQETQYF.

V usage is TRBV5-1 and J usage is TRBJ2-1; no definite D call. The J call may be in error: the DNA end matches TRBJ2-7 better. This CDR3 region has 14 residues. Germline values: CDR1 SGHRS, CDR2 YFSETQ. The CDR3 region has the DNA TGCGCCAGCAGCTTCGGCCTCAGAGACTACGAGCAGTACTTC. Translated: CASSFGLRDYEQYF.

The chain joins TRBV7-3 to TRBJ2-7, with 8 bases lining up with TRBD2. This CDR3 comprises 14 residues. Germline trimming cut 3 bases from V and 6 bases from J; bases unmatched to any gene: 7. Germline V lookup: CDR1 SGHTA, CDR2 FQGTGA. CDR3 sequence (DNA): TGTGCCAGCAGCTTGACGGGGACTAGAGGCGAGCAGTACTTC. Translating it yields CASSLTGTRGEQYF.

The chain carries TRBV15 and TRBJ2-5; 10 positions agree with TRBD2. This CDR3 is 15 amino acids long. The germline V gene has CDR1 LNHNV and CDR2 YYDKDF (reference sequence). V shed 0 bases, J shed 5 bases, and the junction held 3 bases outside the gene matches. CDR3 in amino acids: CATSRDPAGGETQYF. In DNA, the CDR3 is TGTGCCACCAGCAGAGATCCAGCGGGAGGGGAGACCCAGTACTTC.

This chain links TRBV13 with TRBJ2-7, with D unclear. Germline lookup yields CDR1 PRHDT and CDR2 FYEKMQ (reference sequence). With 5 bases removed from V and 0 bases from J, the gap between germline ends came to 11 bases. CDR3 length: 14 residues. In nucleotides, the CDR3 is TGTGCCAGCAGCACACCGGCCAACTCCTACGAGCAGTACTTC. It yields the protein CASSTPANSYEQYF.

This chain joins TRBV29-1 and TRBJ2-4; D perhaps matches TRBD1 (6 bases). The V end lost 7 bases, the J end lost 2 bases, and 12 bases lay between the germline ends. CDR3 length: 13 amino acids. Germline-derived CDR1 and CDR2 are SQVTM and ANQGSEA. CDR3: CSGQQGTKNIQYF. CDR3 DNA sequence: TGCAGCGGACAACAGGGAACCAAAAACATTCAGTACTTC.

In its sample, this clonotype was seen a few times. The rearrangement uses TRBV7-6 and TRBJ2-1; tentatively, D is TRBD2 (6 bases). The length of the CDR3 is 17 residues. With 5 bases removed from V and 0 bases from J, the gap between germline ends came to 17 bases. The V gene's germline CDR1 is SGHVS and CDR2 FNYEAQ. CDR3 in DNA: TGTGCCAGCAGCCCCAGTCCGGCGGGGCGCTCCTACAATGAGCAGTTCTTC. Amino acid sequence: CASSPSPAGRSYNEQFF.

The chain links TRBV7-9 to TRBJ2-5; 8 bases agree with TRBD2. In germline, CDR1 is SEHNR, CDR2 FQNEAQ (reference sequence). Unmatched junction bases numbered 7, after V lost 4 bases and J lost 0 bases. The CDR3 loop spans 16 amino acids. The CDR3, as DNA: TGTGCCAGCAGCTCGCGGGAGGACAACAACCAAGAGACCCAGTACTTC. Protein sequence: CASSSREDNNQETQYF.

Regarding this clonotype: A much larger clone lies one base from this, so it may be a read error. The gene calls are TRBV20-1 and TRBJ2-7; 8 bases are shared with TRBD2. There are 13 residues in the CDR3. CDR1 and CDR2 from the germline V gene are DFQATT and SNEGSKA (reference sequence). J lost 0 bases, V lost 7 bases, and 5 bases had no gene match. In DNA, the CDR3 is TGCAGTGGCCGACTAGCGCCCTCCTACGAGCAGTACTTC. It codes for CSGRLAPSYEQYF.

The chain links TRBV6-2 or TRBV6-3 to TRBJ2-1; D gene ambiguous. The CDR3 totals 14 residues. The germline gives CDR1 MNHEY, CDR2 SVGEGT. V was trimmed by 5 bases and J by 2 bases, leaving 10 bases between them. CDR3 nucleotide sequence: TGTGCCAGCAGTCCACCTTTGGCCTACAATGAGCAGTTCTTC. Its protein product is CASSPPLAYNEQFF.

This clonotype was observed a few times. V gene TRBV7-3 combines with J gene TRBJ2-5, with 11 bases identical to TRBD2. Gene TRBJ2-7 matches the end of the DNA better, so the J call may be wrong. CDR3 size: 14 residues. Germline V lookup: CDR1 SGHTA, CDR2 FQGTGA. The DNA for the CDR3 is TGTGCCAGCAGCGTCACTAGCGGGAGCGACGAGCAGTACTTC. Amino acid sequence: CASSVTSGSDEQYF.

With respect to this clonotype: Here the CDR3 omits its conserved ending phenylalanine or tryptophan, so a read error is the likely source. The chain links TRBV9 to TRBJ2-1, with D perhaps TRBD1 (5 bases). The germline V gene has CDR1 SGDLS and CDR2 YYNGEE. The CDR3 is 13 residues long. V was cut by 4 bases and J by 9 bases, with 14 bases left in between. Here the CDR3 DNA reads TGTGCCAGCAGCCCCCACTCCCAGGGTGAGCAGTTCTTG. Protein: CASSPHSQGEQFL.

This clonotype turned up a few times. The junction and the germline gene differ at one end; a read error may be behind it. The chain employs TRBV6-2 or TRBV6-3 and TRBJ2-5, with TRBD1 identical over 7 bases. CDR1 is MNHEY, CDR2 SVGEGT, per germline. The CDR3 is 14 residues long. The CDR3 nucleotides read TGTACCAGCAACCAGGGACAGTCCCAAGAGACCCAGTACTTC. It encodes CTSNQGQSQETQYF.

CDR3 sequence reads: CASSFRNYEQYF. In nucleotides, the CDR3 is TGTGCCAGCAGTTTTCGGAATTACGAGCAGTACTTC. The chain joins TRBV12-3 or TRBV12-4 to TRBJ2-4; D remains ambiguous. TRBJ2-7 matches the DNA end more closely, so the J call is doubtful. The CDR3 runs 12 residues.

In this sample, this clonotype turned up a few times. For the CDR3, the DNA is TGTGCCAGCAGAAGAAACAGGGGAAGAGAGACCCAGTACTTC. Protein sequence: CASRRNRGRETQYF. The chain combines TRBV6-1 with TRBJ2-7, with 7 bases lining up with TRBD1. The J call may not be correct, given that the DNA end is closer to TRBJ2-5. CDR1 is MNHNS and CDR2 is SASEGT in the germline V gene. The CDR3 covers 14 residues.

CDR3 protein: CASRDSNQPQHF. The CDR3 region has the DNA TGTGCCAGCAGGGACAGCAATCAGCCCCAGCATTTT. The chain combines TRBV12-3 or TRBV12-4 with TRBJ1-5; D is ambiguous. Between the trimmed V and J ends, which lost 6 bases and 1 base, there was a span of 4 bases. The CDR3 length is 12 residues.

This sequence joins TRBV2 and TRBJ1-2; unclear D gene. The CDR3 has 12 amino acids. V lost 4 bases and J lost 4, with 7 bases in between. CDR1 SNHLY and CDR2 FYNNEI come from the germline V gene. CDR3 residues: CASSVVVYGYTF. The CDR3 DNA reads TGTGCCAGCAGTGTTGTTGTCTATGGCTACACCTTC.

The chain recombines TRBV7-9 with TRBJ2-7; TRBD2 is a possible D gene (7 bases). Germline CDR1 SEHNR, CDR2 FQNEAQ (reference sequence). The CDR3 totals 16 residues. The V gene lost 5 bases and the J gene lost 7 bases, with 24 bases spanning the gap. In DNA form, the CDR3 reads TGTGCCAGCAGCCCTCGCCGGGGGGACACTTGGGGTGAGCAGTACTTC. Encoded protein: CASSPRRGDTWGEQYF.

The chain's CDR3 is CASSESFGELFF. The CDR3 bases are TGTGCCAGCAGTGAATCTTTTGGGGAGCTGTTTTTT. This chain joins TRBV25-1 and TRBJ2-2, with unresolved D. Looked up from germline, CDR1 is MGHDK and CDR2 is SYGVNS. Trimming pared 1 base from V and 8 bases from J, leaving 5 bases between. This CDR3 region has 12 residues.